A selection of T cell receptor beta chains follows, all from one sample in a study of cytomegalovirus exposure and HLA in healthy donors. Profiled with immunoSEQ multiplex PCR; TCRdb holds only in-frame clones, not every one. The sample yields 180,000 or so clones, about 59% seen once. The sequenced material came from PBMCs. All receptors derive from a man aged 35 to 55 in good health and CMV-seronegative. Each CDR3 is given with its conserved first and last residue. D genes are given only for firm matches.

V gene: TRBV19
CDR3 length: 15
D gene: NA
J gene: TRBJ1-2
CDR3 protein: CASSIAVTEAYGYTF

V gene: TRBV28
CDR3 length: 15
D gene: NA
J gene: TRBJ1-5
CDR3 protein: CASSLWAPANQPQHF

V gene: TRBV2
CDR3 length: 15
D gene: TRBD1
J gene: TRBJ2-2
CDR3 protein: CASNRQGRDTGELFF

V gene: TRBV28
CDR3 length: 11
D gene: NA
J gene: TRBJ1-2
CDR3 protein: CASRRDYGYTF

V gene: TRBV11-2
CDR3 length: 15
D gene: NA
J gene: TRBJ1-2
CDR3 protein: CASSSGFGNNYGYTF

V gene: TRBV7-2
CDR3 length: 12
D gene: NA
J gene: TRBJ2-3
CDR3 protein: CASNRGGDTQYF

V gene: TRBV19
CDR3 length: 17
D gene: TRBD1
J gene: TRBJ2-7
CDR3 protein: CASSTDSRQGWPYEQYF

V gene: TRBV19
CDR3 length: 12
D gene: NA
J gene: TRBJ1-1
CDR3 protein: CASSLDSTEAFF

V gene: TRBV15
CDR3 length: 15
D gene: TRBD1
J gene: TRBJ1-5
CDR3 protein: CATSRTGTGTQPQHF

V gene: TRBV27
CDR3 length: 14
D gene: TRBD1
J gene: TRBJ1-5
CDR3 protein: CASRDRAFNQPQHF

V gene: TRBV27
CDR3 length: 15
D gene: TRBD1
J gene: TRBJ1-4
CDR3 protein: CASKNDRGGGEKLFF

V gene: TRBV27
CDR3 length: 13
D gene: NA
J gene: TRBJ1-4
CDR3 protein: CASSLRGGGKLFF

V gene: TRBV27
CDR3 length: 14
D gene: NA
J gene: NA
CDR3 protein: CASSLAQGFYEQYF

V gene: TRBV7-8
CDR3 length: 13
D gene: NA
J gene: TRBJ2-7
CDR3 protein: CASSFRVLYEQYF

V gene: TRBV7-2
CDR3 length: 16
D gene: NA
J gene: TRBJ2-3
CDR3 protein: CASSAPRIVSTDTQYF

V gene: TRBV2
CDR3 length: 14
D gene: TRBD2
J gene: TRBJ2-3
CDR3 protein: CATSAQRGRDTQYF

V gene: TRBV25-1
CDR3 length: 12
D gene: NA
J gene: TRBJ2-1
CDR3 protein: CASSESSNEQFF

V gene: TRBV15
CDR3 length: 15
D gene: TRBD2
J gene: TRBJ2-5
CDR3 protein: CATIPGGETGETQYF

V gene: TRBV28
CDR3 length: 16
D gene: TRBD1
J gene: TRBJ1-2
CDR3 protein: CASSPSGPTGVYGYTF

V gene: TRBV28
CDR3 length: 16
D gene: TRBD1
J gene: TRBJ1-1
CDR3 protein: CASSITGGYMNTEAFF

V gene: TRBV6-1
CDR3 length: 14
D gene: NA
J gene: TRBJ2-1
CDR3 protein: CASSEVRGWNEQFF

V gene: TRBV5-1
CDR3 length: 17
D gene: TRBD1
J gene: TRBJ1-1
CDR3 protein: CASSLQDRKGINTEAFF

V gene: TRBV6-6
CDR3 length: 14
D gene: NA
J gene: TRBJ2-1
CDR3 protein: CASSYFGPYNEQFF

V gene: TRBV29-1
CDR3 length: 12
D gene: TRBD2
J gene: TRBJ2-7
CDR3 protein: CSVASGAYEQYF

V gene: TRBV5-4
CDR3 length: 14
D gene: NA
J gene: TRBJ2-2
CDR3 protein: CASSRDTNTGELFF

V gene: TRBV6-6
CDR3 length: 14
D gene: NA
J gene: TRBJ1-3
CDR3 protein: CASSFSGSGNTIYF

V gene: TRBV15
CDR3 length: 15
D gene: TRBD1
J gene: TRBJ2-2
CDR3 protein: CATSLDRARTGELFF

V gene: TRBV13
CDR3 length: 19
D gene: TRBD1
J gene: TRBJ2-6
CDR3 protein: CASSSGTGNVFLGANVLTF

V gene: TRBV14
CDR3 length: 16
D gene: TRBD1
J gene: TRBJ1-1
CDR3 protein: CASSLNSDRDYTEAFF

V gene: TRBV19
CDR3 length: 13
D gene: NA
J gene: TRBJ1-5
CDR3 protein: CASKQTYNQPQHF

V gene: TRBV4-3
CDR3 length: 14
D gene: TRBD1
J gene: TRBJ2-3
CDR3 protein: CASSPGQGADTQYF

V gene: TRBV4-1
CDR3 length: 15
D gene: TRBD2
J gene: TRBJ2-2
CDR3 protein: CASSQVERDFGELFF

V gene: TRBV5-4
CDR3 length: 14
D gene: NA
J gene: TRBJ2-2
CDR3 protein: CASSQAVDTGELFF

V gene: TRBV6-1
CDR3 length: 15
D gene: NA
J gene: TRBJ2-5
CDR3 protein: CASKEDIEYQETQYF

V gene: TRBV5-1
CDR3 length: 14
D gene: NA
J gene: TRBJ2-3
CDR3 protein: CASSLVQGTDTQYF

V gene: TRBV16
CDR3 length: 12
D gene: NA
J gene: TRBJ2-7
CDR3 protein: CASSQLFDEQYF

V gene: TRBV6-4
CDR3 length: 15
D gene: NA
J gene: TRBJ2-7
CDR3 protein: CASSYPAGDLYEQYF

V gene: TRBV6-5
CDR3 length: 15
D gene: TRBD1
J gene: TRBJ1-4
CDR3 protein: CASSYQTGVNEKLFF

V gene: TRBV10-3
CDR3 length: 17
D gene: TRBD2
J gene: TRBJ2-5
CDR3 protein: CAISGAGAGGPGETQYF

V gene: TRBV5-1
CDR3 length: 16
D gene: TRBD2
J gene: TRBJ2-7
CDR3 protein: CASSLDPAGRRYEQYF

V gene: TRBV11-2
CDR3 length: 16
D gene: TRBD1
J gene: TRBJ2-7
CDR3 protein: CASSLLSGTGDYEQYF

V gene: TRBV5-6
CDR3 length: 13
D gene: TRBD2
J gene: TRBJ2-1
CDR3 protein: CASGDSLLAEQFF

V gene: TRBV27
CDR3 length: 15
D gene: NA
J gene: TRBJ1-5
CDR3 protein: CASSLRLHSNQPQHF

V gene: TRBV2
CDR3 length: 13
D gene: TRBD1
J gene: TRBJ1-1
CDR3 protein: CASSAGTGGRTFF

V gene: TRBV19
CDR3 length: 12
D gene: NA
J gene: TRBJ1-1
CDR3 protein: CASVTRNTEAFF

V gene: TRBV6-1
CDR3 length: 13
D gene: NA
J gene: TRBJ2-5
CDR3 protein: CASSLGGQETQYF

V gene: TRBV29-1
CDR3 length: 16
D gene: NA
J gene: TRBJ2-3
CDR3 protein: CSVVGRDGSSTDTQYF

V gene: TRBV5-4
CDR3 length: 17
D gene: TRBD2
J gene: TRBJ2-1
CDR3 protein: CASSLASGGSSYNEQFF

V gene: TRBV11-3
CDR3 length: 15
D gene: TRBD1
J gene: TRBJ2-1
CDR3 protein: CASSQGQGKHNEQFF

V gene: TRBV19
CDR3 length: 15
D gene: NA
J gene: TRBJ2-2
CDR3 protein: CASSIRRRNTGELFF

V gene: TRBV21-1
CDR3 length: 17
D gene: NA
J gene: TRBJ1-1
CDR3 protein: CASSKMGRRALNTEAFF

V gene: TRBV7-2
CDR3 length: 15
D gene: NA
J gene: TRBJ2-2
CDR3 protein: CASSPYRGNTGELFF

V gene: TRBV4-2
CDR3 length: 13
D gene: NA
J gene: TRBJ1-1
CDR3 protein: CASSQAGSRGAFF

V gene: TRBV13
CDR3 length: 15
D gene: TRBD2
J gene: TRBJ2-2
CDR3 protein: CASSPGLAGSGELFF

V gene: TRBV13
CDR3 length: 16
D gene: TRBD1
J gene: TRBJ1-2
CDR3 protein: CASSTRRTGGGYGYTF